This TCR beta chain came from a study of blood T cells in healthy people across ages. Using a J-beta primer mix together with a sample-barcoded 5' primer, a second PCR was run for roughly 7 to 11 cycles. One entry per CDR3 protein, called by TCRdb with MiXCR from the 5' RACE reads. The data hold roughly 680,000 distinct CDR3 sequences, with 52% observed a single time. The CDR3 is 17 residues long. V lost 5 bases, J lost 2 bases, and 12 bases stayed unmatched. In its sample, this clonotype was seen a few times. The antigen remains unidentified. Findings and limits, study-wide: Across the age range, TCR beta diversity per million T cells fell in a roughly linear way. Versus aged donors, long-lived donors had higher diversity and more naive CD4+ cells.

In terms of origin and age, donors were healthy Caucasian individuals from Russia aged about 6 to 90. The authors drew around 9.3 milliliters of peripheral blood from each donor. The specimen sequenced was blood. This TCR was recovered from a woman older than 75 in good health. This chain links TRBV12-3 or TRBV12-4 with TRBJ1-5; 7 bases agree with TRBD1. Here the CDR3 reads CASSDLQGRGGNQPQHF. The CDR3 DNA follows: TGTGCCAGCAGTGACTTACAGGGGCGCGGTGGCAATCAGCCCCAGCATTTT.